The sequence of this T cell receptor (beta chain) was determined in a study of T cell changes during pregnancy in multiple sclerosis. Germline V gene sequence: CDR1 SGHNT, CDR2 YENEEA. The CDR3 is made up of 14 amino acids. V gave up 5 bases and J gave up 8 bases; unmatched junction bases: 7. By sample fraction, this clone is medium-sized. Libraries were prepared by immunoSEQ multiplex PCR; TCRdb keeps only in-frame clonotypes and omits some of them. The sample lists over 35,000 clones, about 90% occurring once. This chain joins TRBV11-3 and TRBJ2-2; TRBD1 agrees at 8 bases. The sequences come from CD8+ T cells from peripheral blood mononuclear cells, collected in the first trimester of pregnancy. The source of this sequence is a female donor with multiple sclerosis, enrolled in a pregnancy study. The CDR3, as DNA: TGTGCCAGCAGCCCCAGGGGGCGCAATGGGGAGCTGTTTTTT. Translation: CASSPRGRNGELFF.